Below are 9 T cell receptor beta chains sequenced from a single sample in a study of CD8 T cells in ankylosing spondylitis. TCRdb recomputed calls from the 5' RACE reads with MiXCR, one row per CDR3 protein. The table includes about 90,000 distinct CDR3 sequences, roughly 9% detected once. Their antigens are not known. The study's findings and limits: About 8 highly homologous variants made up a TCR beta motif, and this motif appeared characteristic of ankylosing spondylitis blood.

Material for sequencing was blood, either unsorted or a sorted T cell fraction (not recorded which). These receptors all stem from a male donor with ankylosing spondylitis.

This clonotype was counted many times. This chain connects TRBV2 to TRBJ2-2, with TRBD2 matching over 9 bases. Germline-derived CDR1 and CDR2 are SNHLY and FYNNEI. The CDR3 totals 17 residues. V trimming: 6 bases; J trimming: 1 base; junction bases outside the gene matches: 9. The CDR3 spells CASSTPRTSENTGELFF. The CDR3 DNA reads as TGTGCCAGCAGCACCCCCCGGACTAGCGAGAACACCGGGGAGCTGTTTTTT.

This chain joins TRBV29-1 and TRBJ2-2; 8 nucleotides agree with TRBD1. CDR1 is SQVTM, CDR2 ANQGSEA, per germline. V shed 1 base and J 1 base; nucleotides not matched to a gene: 5. The CDR3 spans 16 residues. For the CDR3, the DNA is TGCAGCGTTGAAGGAACCGGGACAGGGAACACCGGGGAGCTGTTTTTT. Translation: CSVEGTGTGNTGELFF.

The gene calls are TRBV27 and TRBJ2-1; 12 bases match TRBD2. The CDR3 has 14 amino acids. The germline V gene has CDR1 MNHEY and CDR2 SMNVEV (reference sequence). V dropped 5 bases and J dropped 7; count of bases not matched to a gene: 3. CDR3 loop: CASSNGLAGNEQFF. The CDR3 bases are TGTGCCAGCAGTAATGGACTAGCGGGAAATGAGCAGTTCTTC.

Many counts were recorded for this clonotype. V usage is TRBV6-6 and J usage is TRBJ2-3, with 8 bases fitting TRBD2. Germline values: CDR1 MNHNY, CDR2 SVGAGI (reference sequence). The V and J ends lost 5 bases and 2 bases, in that order; junction bases with no gene match: 15. The length of the CDR3 is 18 residues. CDR3 loop: CASSNLTPLAGYTDTQYF. Written as DNA, the CDR3 is TGTGCCAGCAGTAACCTTACCCCATTAGCGGGATACACAGATACGCAGTATTTT.

This chain links TRBV2 with TRBJ2-7; TRBD2 agrees at 10 bases. The J segment lost 1 base and the V segment lost 6 bases, leaving 9 bases of the junction unmatched. Looked up from germline, CDR1 is SNHLY and CDR2 is FYNNEI. This CDR3 region has 16 residues. CDR3: CASRGFLAGESYEQYV. The CDR3 nucleotides read TGTGCCAGCAGAGGGTTCCTAGCGGGAGAGTCCTACGAGCAGTACGTC.

There are a few counts of this clonotype. This chain's CDR3 is CASSPWGAAYEQYF. The CDR3 bases are TGTGCCAGCAGCCCCTGGGGAGCAGCCTACGAGCAGTACTTC. This rearrangement joins TRBV7-8 to TRBJ2-7; D perhaps matches TRBD2 (5 bases). CDR3 length equals 14 residues. Germline loops: CDR1 SGHVS, CDR2 FQNEAQ. The ends were cut back, 5 bases at V and 2 bases at J, with 13 bases in the middle.

This clonotype came up many times. The V and J genes are TRBV5-5 and TRBJ2-7; TRBD1 matches 12 bases. The V gene end was trimmed by 4 bases and the J gene end by 3 bases; junction bases not matched to a gene: 2. Germline V gives CDR1 SGHKS, CDR2 YYEKEE (reference sequence). CDR3 length equals 14 residues. CDR3 sequence: CASSGTGGFYEQYV. CDR3 coding DNA: TGTGCCAGCAGCGGGACAGGGGGCTTCTACGAGCAGTACGTC.

This clonotype occurred a few times. The rearrangement joins TRBV13 to TRBJ1-2, with no clear D. Germline loops: CDR1 PRHDT, CDR2 FYEKMQ (reference sequence). This CDR3 has 11 amino acids. The V and J ends lost 11 bases and 3 bases respectively, with 10 bases between them. This CDR3 reads CAHGVDYGYTF. CDR3 coding DNA: TGTGCCCACGGGGTGGACTATGGCTACACCTTC.

About this clonotype itself: One end of the junction varies from germline; a read error may be responsible. The V and J genes are TRBV30 and TRBJ1-2; weak D call: TRBD1 (6 bases). CDR1 and CDR2 from the germline V gene are GTSNPN and SVGIG (reference sequence). The CDR3 length is 14 residues. Here the CDR3 reads CVWEDSLEAGGYTF. CDR3 coding DNA: TGTGTCTGGGAGGACAGTCTGGAGGCGGGTGGCTACACCTTC.